A selection of T cell receptor beta chains follows, all from one sample in a study of T cells in Graves' hyperthyroidism and ophthalmopathy. TCRdb fed the multiplex PCR reads into MiXCR, producing one record per CDR3 protein. The table includes 400,000 or so distinct CDR3 sequences, over 12% detected once. The specimen was blood. Every receptor here comes from a man in his fifties or sixties with Graves' ophthalmopathy. CDR3s include the opening cysteine and the closing phenylalanine or tryptophan. Fields, in order: J gene, D gene, clone size, V gene, CDR3 protein, CDR3 DNA. D genes are given only for firm matches. Clone size is not always given. Where it is, it says once, few, many or a class for expanded clones.

j_gene: TRBJ2-7; d_gene: TRBD2; abundance: NA; v_gene: TRBV29-1; CDR3aa: CSVEPVAGGPHEQYF; CDR3nt: TGCAGCGTTGAGCCCGTAGCGGGAGGGCCCCACGAGCAGTACTTC
j_gene: TRBJ1-5; d_gene: NA; abundance: NA; v_gene: TRBV6-1; CDR3aa: CASRDVEGGQPQHF; CDR3nt: TGTGCCAGCAGAGATGTGGAAGGGGGGCAGCCCCAGCATTTT
j_gene: TRBJ1-2; d_gene: NA; abundance: few; v_gene: TRBV29-1; CDR3aa: CSVWTPQGGYTF; CDR3nt: TGCAGCGTCTGGACGCCCCAAGGTGGCTACACCTTC
j_gene: TRBJ2-5; d_gene: TRBD1; abundance: many; v_gene: TRBV7-9; CDR3aa: CASSSLGQGQETQYF; CDR3nt: TGTGCCAGCAGCTCGCTCGGACAGGGACAAGAGACCCAGTACTTC
j_gene: TRBJ2-7; d_gene: NA; abundance: NA; v_gene: TRBV29-1; CDR3aa: CSVEDSQSYEQYF; CDR3nt: TGCAGCGTAGAGGACAGCCAGTCCTACGAGCAGTACTTC
j_gene: TRBJ1-2; d_gene: NA; abundance: many; v_gene: TRBV6-1; CDR3aa: CASTRAWSYGYTF; CDR3nt: TGTGCCAGCACTAGGGCCTGGAGCTATGGCTACACCTTC
j_gene: TRBJ1-5; d_gene: TRBD1; abundance: many; v_gene: TRBV20-1; CDR3aa: CSARAGTANQPQHF; CDR3nt: TGCAGTGCTAGAGCCGGGACAGCGAATCAGCCCCAGCATTTT
j_gene: TRBJ1-1; d_gene: TRBD1; abundance: NA; v_gene: TRBV5-1; CDR3aa: CASSYGQGFTEAFF; CDR3nt: TGCGCCAGCAGCTATGGACAGGGGTTCACTGAAGCTTTCTTT
j_gene: TRBJ2-1; d_gene: TRBD2; abundance: few; v_gene: TRBV4-1; CDR3aa: CASSQVPGLAGGPGHEQFF; CDR3nt: TGCGCCAGCAGCCAGGTCCCGGGACTAGCGGGAGGGCCCGGACATGAGCAGTTCTTC
j_gene: TRBJ2-7; d_gene: NA; abundance: many; v_gene: TRBV12-3/TRBV12-4; CDR3aa: CASSFRAGPLEQYF; CDR3nt: TGTGCCAGCAGTTTTAGGGCGGGACCCCTCGAGCAGTACTTC
j_gene: TRBJ2-1; d_gene: TRBD1; abundance: NA; v_gene: TRBV5-1; CDR3aa: CASSLQGAGYNEQFF; CDR3nt: TGCGCCAGCAGCCTACAGGGGGCCGGCTACAATGAGCAGTTCTTC
j_gene: TRBJ2-3; d_gene: NA; abundance: many; v_gene: TRBV19; CDR3aa: CASSIDRWDTQYF; CDR3nt: TGTGCCAGTAGTATAGATCGATGGGATACGCAGTATTTT
j_gene: TRBJ2-7; d_gene: NA; abundance: many; v_gene: TRBV12-3/TRBV12-4; CDR3aa: CASSFGGTFGEQYF; CDR3nt: TGTGCCAGCAGTTTTGGCGGGACGTTCGGGGAGCAGTACTTC
j_gene: TRBJ1-1; d_gene: NA; abundance: many; v_gene: TRBV30; CDR3aa: CAWNPGPREAFF; CDR3nt: TGTGCCTGGAATCCGGGTCCTCGAGAAGCTTTCTTT
j_gene: TRBJ2-5; d_gene: NA; abundance: few; v_gene: TRBV7-9; CDR3aa: CASSPAGRDQETQYF; CDR3nt: TGTGCCAGCAGCCCCGCGGGGCGGGACCAAGAGACCCAGTACTTC
j_gene: TRBJ2-3; d_gene: NA; abundance: many; v_gene: TRBV27; CDR3aa: CASSQSTGTSRQYF; CDR3nt: TGTGCCAGCAGTCAGAGCACCGGGACTTCAAGGCAGTATTTT
j_gene: TRBJ1-2; d_gene: TRBD1; abundance: many; v_gene: TRBV19; CDR3aa: CASSISAGGGYTF; CDR3nt: TGTGCCAGTAGTATTTCTGCAGGGGGCGGCTACACCTTC
j_gene: TRBJ2-5; d_gene: TRBD2; abundance: many; v_gene: TRBV18; CDR3aa: CASSAFGGETSETQYF; CDR3nt: TGTGCCAGCTCAGCGTTTGGGGGGGAGACGTCGGAGACCCAGTACTTC
j_gene: TRBJ2-3; d_gene: NA; abundance: many; v_gene: TRBV30; CDR3aa: CAWSGGVADTQYF; CDR3nt: TGTGCCTGGAGCGGAGGGGTAGCAGATACGCAGTATTTT
j_gene: TRBJ1-6; d_gene: TRBD1; abundance: many; v_gene: TRBV7-8; CDR3aa: CASSRRDRGNSPLHF; CDR3nt: TGTGCCAGCAGCCGAAGGGACAGGGGGAATTCACCCCTCCACTTT
j_gene: TRBJ1-2; d_gene: NA; abundance: few; v_gene: TRBV6-1; CDR3aa: CASSLHRDTRPFSYGYTF; CDR3nt: TGTGCCAGCAGTTTGCACCGGGACACCAGACCCTTTAGCTATGGCTACACCTTC
j_gene: TRBJ1-5; d_gene: NA; abundance: NA; v_gene: TRBV24-1; CDR3aa: CATSLGGLGNQPQHF; CDR3nt: TGTGCCACCAGTTTAGGAGGGCTGGGGAATCAGCCCCAGCATTTT
j_gene: TRBJ1-4; d_gene: NA; abundance: many; v_gene: TRBV7-2; CDR3aa: CASSLVAGANEKLFF; CDR3nt: TGTGCCAGCAGCTTAGTAGCCGGAGCTAATGAAAAACTGTTTTTT
j_gene: TRBJ2-1; d_gene: TRBD2; abundance: many; v_gene: TRBV12-3/TRBV12-4; CDR3aa: CASSLAGLGNEQFF; CDR3nt: TGTGCCAGCAGTTTAGCCGGACTAGGGAATGAGCAGTTCTTC
j_gene: TRBJ2-7; d_gene: TRBD1; abundance: many; v_gene: TRBV2; CDR3aa: CASRVDRGRSHEQYF; CDR3nt: TGTGCCAGCAGAGTGGACAGGGGGCGTTCCCACGAGCAGTACTTC
j_gene: TRBJ2-7; d_gene: NA; abundance: many; v_gene: TRBV13; CDR3aa: CASSGSGLGDSYEQYF; CDR3nt: TGTGCCAGCAGCGGAAGTGGTTTAGGGGACTCCTACGAGCAGTACTTC
j_gene: TRBJ2-7; d_gene: NA; abundance: many; v_gene: TRBV27; CDR3aa: CASWGPHHGEQYF; CDR3nt: TGTGCCAGCTGGGGGCCGCATCATGGCGAGCAGTACTTC
j_gene: TRBJ2-3; d_gene: TRBD2; abundance: many; v_gene: TRBV7-8; CDR3aa: CASSLRRGRADTQYF; CDR3nt: TGTGCCAGCAGCTTGCGGCGCGGGAGGGCCGATACGCAGTATTTT
j_gene: TRBJ2-1; d_gene: TRBD2; abundance: many; v_gene: TRBV7-8; CDR3aa: CASSLGLALTNEQFF; CDR3nt: TGTGCCAGCAGCTTGGGACTAGCGCTAACCAATGAGCAGTTCTTC
j_gene: TRBJ2-1; d_gene: TRBD2; abundance: many; v_gene: TRBV29-1; CDR3aa: CSVETTGTSFNEQFF; CDR3nt: TGCAGCGTTGAAACAACGGGGACTAGCTTTAATGAGCAGTTCTTC
j_gene: TRBJ2-1; d_gene: NA; abundance: NA; v_gene: TRBV24-1; CDR3aa: CATSDLGAGINYNEQFF; CDR3nt: TGTGCCACCAGTGATTTGGGAGCAGGGATAAACTACAATGAGCAGTTCTTC
j_gene: TRBJ2-4; d_gene: TRBD1; abundance: once; v_gene: TRBV24-1; CDR3aa: CATSDLRRGIAKNIQYF; CDR3nt: TGTGCCACCAGTGATTTGCGCAGGGGGATAGCCAAAAACATTCAGTACTTC
j_gene: TRBJ1-3; d_gene: NA; abundance: many; v_gene: TRBV3-1; CDR3aa: CASSQDRAISGNTIYF; CDR3nt: TGTGCCAGCAGCCAAGATAGGGCCATCTCTGGAAACACCATATATTTT